The clone carrying this TCR beta chain appeared a single time. Its target is not known. This sample was taken from a study of cytomegalovirus exposure and HLA in healthy donors. About the study: Earlier results showed 90 million to 120 million unique TCR beta sequences derived from some 180 million T cells. Overall study results and limits: TRBV6-2, TRBV6-3 and some other V segments were unresolvable in 87-base-pair reads. The study flagged 150 to 200 TCR beta chains as cytomegalovirus-associated.

Both 60 Vbeta primers and 13 Jbeta primers went into the PCR. Sequencing used immunoSEQ multiplex PCR; TCRdb keeps in-frame clones, though not all of them. This table holds some 90,000 clones, about four fifths found once. V was clipped by 5 bases and J by 5 bases; unmatched bases: 4. The CDR3 has 14 amino acids. CDR1 and CDR2 (germline): SGHTA, FQGNSA. These donors, healthy bone marrow donors, were studied. This receptor was obtained from a woman in her 70s in good health and CMV-seropositive. J is TRBJ2-7 and V is TRBV7-2, with 12 bases lining up with TRBD2. Material for sequencing was PBMCs. CDR3 sequence: CASSPLAGGDEQYF. The CDR3 DNA is TGTGCCAGCAGCCCACTAGCGGGAGGCGACGAGCAGTACTTC.